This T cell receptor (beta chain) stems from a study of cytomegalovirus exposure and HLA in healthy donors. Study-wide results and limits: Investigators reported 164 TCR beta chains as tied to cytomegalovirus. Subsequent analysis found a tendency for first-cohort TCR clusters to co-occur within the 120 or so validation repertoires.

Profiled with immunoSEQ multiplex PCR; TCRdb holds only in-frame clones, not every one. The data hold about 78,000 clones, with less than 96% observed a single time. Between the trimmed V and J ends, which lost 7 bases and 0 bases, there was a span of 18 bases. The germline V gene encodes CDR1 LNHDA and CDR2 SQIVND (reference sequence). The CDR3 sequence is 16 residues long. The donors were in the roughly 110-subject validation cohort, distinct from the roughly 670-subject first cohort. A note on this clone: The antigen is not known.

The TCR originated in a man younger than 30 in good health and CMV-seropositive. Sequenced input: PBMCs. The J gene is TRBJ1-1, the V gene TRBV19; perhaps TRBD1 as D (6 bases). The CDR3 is CASTRGGRGMNTEAFF. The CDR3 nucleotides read TGTGCCAGTACCCGCGGGGGCCGGGGTATGAACACTGAAGCTTTCTTT.